The sequence of this TCR beta chain was determined in a study of blood T cell repertoires in COVID-19. Study information: Researchers got acute and convalescent COVID-19 samples from the United States, Italy and Spain.

Measured with immunoSEQ multiplex PCR; TCRdb has only the in-frame clones, and not every one. The table has approximately 320,000 clones, 89% seen once. Those enrolled in Seattle joined during active infection and were followed longitudinally afterward. Sequencing was carried out using peripheral blood. The sequence came from a woman aged 30 to 39 with COVID-19, enrolled during active disease.

The CDR3 DNA sequence: TGTGCCAGCAGTTTGACAGGGGTTAGCAATCAGCCCCAGCATTTT. It yields the protein CASSLTGVSNQPQHF. This chain uses TRBV28 with TRBJ1-5; 8 positions agree with TRBD1. This CDR3 comprises 15 residues. CDR1 is MDHEN and CDR2 is SYDVKM in the germline V gene. V lost 3 bases and J lost 0; bases outside the gene matches: 1.